These 9 T cell receptor beta chains share one sample of origin, sequenced in a study of cytomegalovirus exposure and HLA in healthy donors. Researchers ran the PCR with 60 Vbeta and 13 Jbeta primers. The assay was immunoSEQ multiplex PCR, and TCRdb's table has in-frame clones only and misses some. The sample includes about 88,000 clones, 75% to 85% of them seen just once. Input material: PBMCs. Source of these receptors: a woman in her thirties or forties in good health and CMV-seronegative.

This clone was counted a few times. The chain joins TRBV19 to TRBJ2-7; 7 nucleotides align to TRBD2. The junction had 8 bases not matched to a gene; V was cut back by 4 bases and J by 2 bases. In germline, CDR1 is LNHDA, CDR2 SQIVND (reference sequence). CDR3 size: 15 residues. CDR3 region: CASSTRGREPYEQYF. The CDR3 coding sequence is TGTGCCAGTAGTACCCGAGGGAGGGAACCCTACGAGCAGTACTTC.

V usage is TRBV10-2 and J usage is TRBJ1-4, with TRBD1 matching 9 bases. From germline, CDR1 is WSHSY and CDR2 SAAADI. The length of the CDR3 is 15 residues. J lost 8 bases, V lost 6 bases, and 10 bases had no gene match. Written as DNA, the CDR3 is TGCGCCAGCAGACTCACAGGGGGCGCGGGAGAAAAACTGTTTTTT. Translated: CASRLTGGAGEKLFF.

The V call is TRBV5-1, the J call TRBJ2-1, with 11 bases aligning to TRBD2. This CDR3 is built from 15 residues. V lost 4 bases and J lost 3; bases outside the gene matches: 3. Germline CDR1 is SGHRS and CDR2 is YFSETQ. The CDR3 DNA follows: TGCGCCAGCAGCCTGGGACTAGCGGACTACAATGAGCAGTTCTTC. This translates into CASSLGLADYNEQFF.

The chain combines TRBV19 with TRBJ1-5; 8 bases fit TRBD1. Germline-derived CDR1 and CDR2 are LNHDA and SQIVND (reference sequence). There are 14 residues in the CDR3. J gave up 4 bases and V 4 bases, and 3 bases lay outside the gene matches. CDR3 sequence reads: CASSTDRVNQPQHF. CDR3 in DNA: TGTGCCAGTAGTACGGACAGGGTTAATCAGCCCCAGCATTTT.

The chain has TRBV4-1 and TRBJ2-1; 8 bases agree with TRBD2. Germline lookup yields CDR1 MGHRA and CDR2 YSYEKL. The CDR3 is 20 residues long. J lost 4 bases, V lost 6 bases, and 23 bases had no gene match. The CDR3 DNA reads as TGCGCCAGCAGACCAAGCGGGAGATCCCCCACCCGGCCTCAATACAATGAGCAGTTCTTC. This gives the protein CASRPSGRSPTRPQYNEQFF.

V and J are TRBV25-1 and TRBJ2-2; no clear D gene. In germline, CDR1 is MGHDK, CDR2 SYGVNS. The CDR3 contains 13 residues. The V gene lost 5 bases and the J gene lost 1 base, with 5 bases spanning the gap. Written as DNA, the CDR3 is TGTGCCAGCAGTTTACAGAACACCGGGGAGCTGTTTTTT. It is translated as CASSLQNTGELFF.

This clone occurred a few times. The rearrangement uses TRBV2 and TRBJ1-1, with a possible D match to TRBD1 (6 bases). V was shortened by 6 bases and J by 11 bases, with 16 bases between the two germline ends. The length of the CDR3 is 12 residues. Per the germline V gene, CDR1 is SNHLY and CDR2 is FYNNEI. CDR3 sequence reads: CASSGGLGIAFF. The DNA for the CDR3 is TGTGCCAGCAGCGGGGGGCTAGGTATTGCTTTCTTT.

Only one count was recorded for this clone. The V call is TRBV14, the J call TRBJ1-2; tentative D call: TRBD1 (6 bases). Germline V gene data show CDR1 as SGHDN and CDR2 as FVKESK. The V and J ends lost 5 bases and 6 bases respectively, with 19 bases between them. The CDR3 has 15 amino acids. In DNA, the CDR3 is TGTGCCAGCAGCACGACAGGCCCAGACTGGCATGGCTACACCTTC. Translating it yields CASSTTGPDWHGYTF.

This clone was seen a few times. The chain links TRBV4-3 to TRBJ1-6; D unresolved. Germline V gene lookup returns CDR1 LGHNA and CDR2 YSLEER. This CDR3 is built from 17 residues. Trimming shortened V by 1 base and J by 0 bases, and 10 bases separated the two germline ends. This CDR3 reads CASSQVSGSSYNSPLHF. As DNA, the CDR3 is TGCGCCAGCAGCCAAGTAAGCGGCAGCTCCTATAATTCACCCCTCCACTTT.